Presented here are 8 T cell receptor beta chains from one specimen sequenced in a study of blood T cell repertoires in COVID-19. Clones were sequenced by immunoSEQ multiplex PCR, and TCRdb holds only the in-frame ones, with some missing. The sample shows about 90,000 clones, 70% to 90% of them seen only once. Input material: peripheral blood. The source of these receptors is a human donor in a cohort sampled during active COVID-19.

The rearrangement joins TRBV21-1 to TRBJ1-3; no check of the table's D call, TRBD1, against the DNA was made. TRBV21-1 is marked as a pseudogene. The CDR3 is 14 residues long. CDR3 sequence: CASRQGHSGNTIYF. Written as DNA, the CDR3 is TGTGCCAGCAGACAGGGGCACTCTGGAAACACCATATATTTT.

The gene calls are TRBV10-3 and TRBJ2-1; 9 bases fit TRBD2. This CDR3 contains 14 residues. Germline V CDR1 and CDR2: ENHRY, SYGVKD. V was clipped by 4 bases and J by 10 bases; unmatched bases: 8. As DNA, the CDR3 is TGTGCCATCAGTGGGGGACTAGCTATCGACGAGCAGTTCTTC. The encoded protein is CAISGGLAIDEQFF.

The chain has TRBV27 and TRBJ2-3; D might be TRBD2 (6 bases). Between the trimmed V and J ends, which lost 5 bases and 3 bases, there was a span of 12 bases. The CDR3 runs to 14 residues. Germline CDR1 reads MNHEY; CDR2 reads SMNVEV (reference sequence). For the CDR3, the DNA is TGTGCCAGCAGTCGACTAGGGCGGACAGATACGCAGTATTTT. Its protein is CASSRLGRTDTQYF.

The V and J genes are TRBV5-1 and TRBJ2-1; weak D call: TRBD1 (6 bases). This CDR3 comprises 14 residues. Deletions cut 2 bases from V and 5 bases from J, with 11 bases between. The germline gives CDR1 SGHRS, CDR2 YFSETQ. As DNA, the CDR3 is TGCGCCAGCAGCTTCGGGGACACACACAATGAGCAGTTCTTC. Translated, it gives CASSFGDTHNEQFF. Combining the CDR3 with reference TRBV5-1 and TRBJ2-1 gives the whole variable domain KAGVTQTPRYLIKTRGQQVTLSCSPISGHRSVSWYQQTPGQGLQFLFEYFSETQRNKGNFPGRFSGRQFSNSRSEMNVSTLELGDSALYLCASSFGDTHNEQFFGPGTRLTVL.

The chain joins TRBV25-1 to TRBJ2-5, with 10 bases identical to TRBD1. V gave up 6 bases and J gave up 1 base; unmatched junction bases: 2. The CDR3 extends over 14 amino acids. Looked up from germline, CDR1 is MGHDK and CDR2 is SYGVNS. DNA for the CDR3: TGTGCCAGCAGCCGGACAGGGGGCCAAGAGACCCAGTACTTC. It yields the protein CASSRTGGQETQYF.

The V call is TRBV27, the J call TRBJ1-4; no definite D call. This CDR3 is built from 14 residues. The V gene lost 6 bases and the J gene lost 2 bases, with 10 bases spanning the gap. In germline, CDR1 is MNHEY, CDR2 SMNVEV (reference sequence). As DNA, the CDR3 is TGTGCCAGCAGAAGACATCGGACTAATGAAAAACTGTTTTTT. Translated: CASRRHRTNEKLFF.

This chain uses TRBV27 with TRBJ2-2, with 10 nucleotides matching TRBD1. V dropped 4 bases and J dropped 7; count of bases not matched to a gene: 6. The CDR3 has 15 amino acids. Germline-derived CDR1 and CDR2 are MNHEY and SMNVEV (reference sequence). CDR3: CASSSWTGGFGELFF. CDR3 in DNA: TGTGCCAGCAGTTCCTGGACAGGGGGATTCGGGGAGCTGTTTTTT.

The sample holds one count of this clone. The CDR3: CASRPTAGRGGSNTQYF. In nucleotides, the CDR3 is TGTGCCAGCAGACCCACCGCCGGGCGGGGGGGCAGTAATACGCAGTATTTT. The chain carries TRBV27 and TRBJ2-3, with 9 bases identical to TRBD2. The CDR3 extends over 17 amino acids. Germline trimming cut 6 bases from V and 7 bases from J; bases unmatched to any gene: 17. CDR1 is MNHEY and CDR2 is SMNVEV in the germline V gene (reference sequence).